The entry that follows covers one T cell receptor (beta chain) sequence. The sample originates from a study of blood T cells in healthy people across ages. CDR3 size: 15 residues. Germline V gives CDR1 LGHDT, CDR2 YNNKEL (reference sequence). V was pared by 4 bases and J by 2 bases, with 7 bases of the junction left unmatched. The authors ran a second PCR of roughly 6 to 12 cycles using a sample-barcoded 5' primer and a J-beta primer mix. Each CDR3 protein gets one entry after TCRdb re-called the 5' RACE reads with MiXCR. The sample includes about 970,000 distinct CDR3 sequences, roughly half of them seen just once.

Sequencing input: blood. The TCR comes from a woman in her sixties in good health. The chain has TRBV3-1 and TRBJ2-7; 8 bases agree with TRBD2. The CDR3 region is CASSLQPGGAYEQYF. CDR3 DNA: TGTGCCAGCAGCCTCCAACCGGGGGGGGCCTACGAGCAGTACTTC.